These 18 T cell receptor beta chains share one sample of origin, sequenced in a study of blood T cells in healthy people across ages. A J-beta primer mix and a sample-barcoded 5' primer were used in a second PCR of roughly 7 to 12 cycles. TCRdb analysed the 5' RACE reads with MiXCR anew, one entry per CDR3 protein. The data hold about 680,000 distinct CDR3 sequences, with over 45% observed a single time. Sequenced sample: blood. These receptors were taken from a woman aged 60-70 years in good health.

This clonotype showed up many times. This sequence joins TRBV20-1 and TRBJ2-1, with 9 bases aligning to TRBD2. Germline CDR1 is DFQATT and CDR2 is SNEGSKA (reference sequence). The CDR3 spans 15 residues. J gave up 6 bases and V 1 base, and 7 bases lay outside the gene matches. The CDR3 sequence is CSARGISGSFNEQFF. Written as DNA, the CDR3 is TGCAGTGCTAGAGGGATTAGCGGGAGTTTCAATGAGCAGTTCTTC.

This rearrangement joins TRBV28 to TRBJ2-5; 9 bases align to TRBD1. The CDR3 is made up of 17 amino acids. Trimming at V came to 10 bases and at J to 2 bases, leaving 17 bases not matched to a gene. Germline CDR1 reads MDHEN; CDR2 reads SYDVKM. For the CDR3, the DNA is TGTGCCACCTTGTTAAACAGGGGGCCCTCCCTACAAGAGACCCAGTACTTC. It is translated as CATLLNRGPSLQETQYF. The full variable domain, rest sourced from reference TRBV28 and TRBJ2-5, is DVKVTQSSRYLVKRTGEKVFLECVQDMDHENMFWYRQDPGLGLRLIYFSYDVKMKEKGDIPEGYSVSREKKERFSLILESASTNQTSMYLCATLLNRGPSLQETQYFGPGTRLLVL.

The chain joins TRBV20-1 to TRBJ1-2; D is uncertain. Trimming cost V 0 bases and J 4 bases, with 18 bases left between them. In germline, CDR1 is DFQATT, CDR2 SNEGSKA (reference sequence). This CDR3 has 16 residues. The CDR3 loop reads CSARDPRGTSGYGYTF. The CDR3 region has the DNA TGCAGTGCTAGAGATCCAAGAGGAACGAGCGGCTATGGCTACACCTTC.

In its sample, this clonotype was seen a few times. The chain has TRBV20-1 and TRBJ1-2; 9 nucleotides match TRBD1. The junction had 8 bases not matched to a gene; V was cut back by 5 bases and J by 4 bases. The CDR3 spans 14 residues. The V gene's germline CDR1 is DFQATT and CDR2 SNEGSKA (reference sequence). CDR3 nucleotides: TGCAGTGCTCCCCGGACAGGGGAGGGCTATGGCTACACCTTC. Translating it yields CSAPRTGEGYGYTF.

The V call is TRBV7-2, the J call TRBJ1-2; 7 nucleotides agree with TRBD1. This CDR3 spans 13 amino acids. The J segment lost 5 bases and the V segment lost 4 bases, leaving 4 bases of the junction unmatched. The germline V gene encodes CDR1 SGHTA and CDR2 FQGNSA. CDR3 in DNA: TGTGCCAGCAGCTCTCGACAGGGTTATGGCTACACCTTC. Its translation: CASSSRQGYGYTF.

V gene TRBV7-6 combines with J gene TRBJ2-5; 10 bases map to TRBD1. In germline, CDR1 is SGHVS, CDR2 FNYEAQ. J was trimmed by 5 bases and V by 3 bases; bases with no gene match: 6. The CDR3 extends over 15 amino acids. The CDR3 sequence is CASSFGRGQGETQYF. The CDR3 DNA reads TGTGCCAGCAGCTTTGGCCGGGGACAGGGGGAGACCCAGTACTTC.

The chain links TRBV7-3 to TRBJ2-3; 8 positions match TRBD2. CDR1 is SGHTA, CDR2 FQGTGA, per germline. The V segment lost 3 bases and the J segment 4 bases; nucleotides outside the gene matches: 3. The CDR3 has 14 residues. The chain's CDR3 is CASSFGGESDTQYF. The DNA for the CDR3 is TGTGCCAGCAGCTTCGGGGGGGAATCAGATACGCAGTATTTT. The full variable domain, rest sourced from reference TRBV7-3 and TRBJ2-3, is GAGVSQTPSNKVTEKGKYVELRCDPISGHTALYWYRQSLGQGPEFLIYFQGTGAADDSGLPNDRFFAVRPEGSVSTLKIQRTERGDSAVYLCASSFGGESDTQYFGPGTRLTVL.

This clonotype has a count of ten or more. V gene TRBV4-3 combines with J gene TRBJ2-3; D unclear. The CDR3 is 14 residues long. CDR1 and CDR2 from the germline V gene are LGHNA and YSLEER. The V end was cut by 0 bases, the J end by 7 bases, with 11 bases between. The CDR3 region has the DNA TGCGCCAGCAGCCAAGATATCTGGGGTTATACGCAGTATTTT. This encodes CASSQDIWGYTQYF.

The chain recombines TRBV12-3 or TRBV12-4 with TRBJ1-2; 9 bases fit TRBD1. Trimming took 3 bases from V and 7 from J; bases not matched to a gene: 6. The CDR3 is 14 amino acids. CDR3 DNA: TGTGCCAGCAGTTTTGGGACAGGGCAGGGTGGCTACACCTTC. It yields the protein CASSFGTGQGGYTF.

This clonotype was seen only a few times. The chain's CDR3 is CANIGAVNNYGYTF. CDR3 DNA: TGTGCCAACATCGGGGCAGTGAATAACTATGGCTACACCTTC. This chain connects TRBV2 to TRBJ1-2, with D possibly matching TRBD1 (5 bases). Germline CDR1 reads SNHLY; CDR2 reads FYNNEI. Trimming removed 10 bases from V and 1 base from J, with 16 bases in between. CDR3 size: 14 residues.

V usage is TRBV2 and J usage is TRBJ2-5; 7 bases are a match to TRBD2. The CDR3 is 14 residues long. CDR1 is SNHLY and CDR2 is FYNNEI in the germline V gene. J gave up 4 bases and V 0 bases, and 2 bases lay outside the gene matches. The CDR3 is CASSEAGGPETQYF. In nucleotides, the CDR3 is TGTGCCAGCAGTGAAGCGGGAGGGCCAGAGACCCAGTACTTC.

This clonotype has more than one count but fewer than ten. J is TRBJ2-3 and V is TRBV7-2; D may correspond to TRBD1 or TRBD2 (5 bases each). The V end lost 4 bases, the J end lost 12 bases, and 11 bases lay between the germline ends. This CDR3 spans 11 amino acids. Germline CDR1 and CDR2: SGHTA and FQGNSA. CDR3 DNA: TGTGCCAGCAGCTGGGGACCCTATCAGTATTTT. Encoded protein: CASSWGPYQYF.

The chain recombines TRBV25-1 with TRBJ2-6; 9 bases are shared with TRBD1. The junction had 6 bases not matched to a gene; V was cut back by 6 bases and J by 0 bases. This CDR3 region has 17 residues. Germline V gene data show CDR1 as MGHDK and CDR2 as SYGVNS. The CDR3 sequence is CASRGTGPGSGANVLTF. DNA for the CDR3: TGTGCCAGCAGGGGGACAGGGCCTGGCTCTGGGGCCAACGTCCTGACTTTC. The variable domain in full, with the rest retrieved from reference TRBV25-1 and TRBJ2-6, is EADIYQTPRYLVIGTGKKITLECSQTMGHDKMYWYQQDPGMELHLIHYSYGVNSTEKGDLSSESTVSRIRTEHFPLTLESARPSHTSQYLCASRGTGPGSGANVLTFGAGSRLTVL.

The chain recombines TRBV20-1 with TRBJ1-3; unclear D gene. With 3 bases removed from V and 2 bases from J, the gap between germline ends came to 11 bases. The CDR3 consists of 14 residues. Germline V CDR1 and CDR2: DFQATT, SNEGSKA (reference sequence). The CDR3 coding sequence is TGCAGTGCTAGCCGGGCGCGCCCTGGAAACACCATATATTTT. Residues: CSASRARPGNTIYF.

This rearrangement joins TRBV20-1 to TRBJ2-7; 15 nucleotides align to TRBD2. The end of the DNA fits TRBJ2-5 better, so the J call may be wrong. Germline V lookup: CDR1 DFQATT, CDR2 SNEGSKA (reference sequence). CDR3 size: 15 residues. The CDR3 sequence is CSALGTSGGRETQYF. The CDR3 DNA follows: TGCAGTGCTCTGGGGACTAGCGGGGGGAGGGAGACCCAGTACTTC.

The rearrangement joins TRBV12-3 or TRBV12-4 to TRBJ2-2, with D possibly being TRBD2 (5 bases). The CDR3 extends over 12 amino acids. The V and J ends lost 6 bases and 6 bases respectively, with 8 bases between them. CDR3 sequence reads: CASRLGAGELFF. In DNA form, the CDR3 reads TGTGCCAGCAGGCTCGGGGCCGGGGAGCTGTTTTTT.

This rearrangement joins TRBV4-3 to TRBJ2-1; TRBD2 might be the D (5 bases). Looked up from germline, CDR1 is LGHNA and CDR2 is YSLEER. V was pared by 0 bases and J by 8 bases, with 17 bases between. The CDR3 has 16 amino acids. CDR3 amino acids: CASSQDHTRFGDEQFF. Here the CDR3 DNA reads TGCGCCAGCAGCCAAGACCACACTAGATTCGGGGATGAGCAGTTCTTC.

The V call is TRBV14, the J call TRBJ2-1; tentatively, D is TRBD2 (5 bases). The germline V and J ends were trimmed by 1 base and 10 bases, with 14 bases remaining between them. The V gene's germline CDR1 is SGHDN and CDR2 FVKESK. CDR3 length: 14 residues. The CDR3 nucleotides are TGTGCCAGCAGCCAAGCCGGACTGCACCGCGAGCAGTTCTTC. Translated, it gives CASSQAGLHREQFF.